These 20 T cell receptor beta chains were all obtained from the same sample, sequenced in a study of CD8 T cells in Susac syndrome. Random hexamers were used to reverse transcribe the RNA input (about 0.5 to 1 ug). One entry per CDR3 protein, called by TCRdb with MiXCR from the immunoSEQ multiplex PCR reads. The table includes 150,000 to 200,000 distinct CDR3 sequences, approximately 93% detected once. Sequenced: CD4+ T cells from PBMCs. The receptors come from a human donor with multiple sclerosis.

The chain uses TRBV7-9 and TRBJ1-5; the D is unclear. The CDR3 contains 12 residues. Germline assignment: CDR1 SEHNR and CDR2 FQNEAQ (reference sequence). V lost 1 base and J 8 bases, leaving 6 bases between the germline ends. The CDR3 DNA is TGTGCCAGCAGCTTAGAGGTTGAGCCCCAGCATTTT. It is translated as CASSLEVEPQHF.

J is TRBJ2-5 and V is TRBV6-1, with D perhaps matching TRBD1 (5 bases). Trimming took off 5 bases at V and 4 bases at J, with 20 bases between the two ends. Germline CDR1 and CDR2: MNHNS and SASEGT. The CDR3 consists of 16 residues. In nucleotides, the CDR3 is TGTGCCAGCAGTCTTGACAAGGGGATGATGGGAGAGACCCAGTACTTC. It translates to CASSLDKGMMGETQYF.

This clonotype was seen only a few times. This sequence joins TRBV27 and TRBJ2-7; a weak D match, TRBD2 (7 bases). The V end lost 6 bases, the J end lost 5 bases, and 14 bases lay between the germline ends. CDR1 MNHEY and CDR2 SMNVEV come from the germline V gene (reference sequence). The CDR3 totals 13 residues. The CDR3 region is CASRGGGTHEQYF. The CDR3 nucleotides read TGTGCCAGCAGAGGGGGAGGGACCCACGAGCAGTACTTC.

The V call is TRBV6-5, the J call TRBJ1-3; D is ambiguous. Trimming removed 0 bases at V and 0 bases at J, with 9 bases between. Germline CDR1 is MNHEY and CDR2 is SVGAGI. CDR3 length: 16 amino acids. The CDR3 sequence is CASSYSRVHSGNTIYF. CDR3 in DNA: TGTGCCAGCAGTTACTCGAGGGTCCACTCTGGAAACACCATATATTTT.

The chain recombines TRBV3-1 with TRBJ2-5; possible D gene TRBD2, 6 bases. There are 13 residues in the CDR3. The germline V gene encodes CDR1 LGHDT and CDR2 YNNKEL (reference sequence). Trimming removed 5 bases at V and 5 bases at J, with 12 bases between. The CDR3 sequence is CASSIRGGETQYF. The CDR3 DNA reads as TGTGCCAGCAGCATAAGGGGAGGCGAGACCCAGTACTTC.

The V and J genes are TRBV7-9 and TRBJ2-7; 7 nucleotides agree with TRBD1. The CDR3 sequence is 16 residues long. V was clipped by 7 bases and J by 0 bases; unmatched bases: 12. In germline, CDR1 is SEHNR, CDR2 FQNEAQ (reference sequence). The CDR3 region is CASIQGVGTASYEQYF. In DNA form, the CDR3 reads TGTGCCAGCATCCAAGGCGTGGGGACAGCCTCCTACGAGCAGTACTTC.

The gene calls are TRBV6-6 and TRBJ2-5; 7 positions match TRBD2. CDR1 and CDR2 from the germline V gene are MNHNY and SVGAGI (reference sequence). Trimming cost V 6 bases and J 6 bases; bases outside gene matches: 13. The CDR3 covers 15 residues. The CDR3 loop reads CASSSPLFGGKTQYF. The DNA of the CDR3 is TGTGCCAGCAGCTCCCCCCTCTTCGGGGGGAAGACCCAGTACTTC.

This clonotype is a singleton in its sample. The chain couples TRBV24-1 to TRBJ2-6; 8 nucleotides match TRBD1. The junction had 13 bases not matched to a gene; V was cut back by 12 bases and J by 4 bases. In germline, CDR1 is KGHDR, CDR2 SFDVKD. The CDR3 sequence is 16 residues long. The chain's CDR3 is CAALRDRTTGANVLTF. The DNA for the CDR3 is TGTGCCGCTCTCCGGGACAGGACGACCGGGGCCAACGTCCTGACTTTC.

The gene calls are TRBV6-5 and TRBJ1-3, with unresolved D. The CDR3 has 16 residues. The V gene lost 3 bases and the J gene lost 0 bases, with 12 bases spanning the gap. Germline CDR1 and CDR2: MNHEY and SVGAGI. CDR3 nucleotide sequence: TGTGCCAGCAGTTATAGAGGTAGTCCCTCTGGAAACACCATATATTTT. Protein sequence: CASSYRGSPSGNTIYF.

CDR3 amino acids: CASSEFQINEKLFF. CDR3 DNA sequence: TGTGCCAGCAGTGAATTCCAGATAAATGAAAAACTGTTTTTT. This rearrangement joins TRBV25-1 to TRBJ1-4; D is uncertain. CDR3 size: 14 residues. With 1 base removed from V and 5 bases from J, the gap between germline ends came to 8 bases. Germline lookup yields CDR1 MGHDK and CDR2 SYGVNS.

This chain joins TRBV5-1 and TRBJ2-5; maybe TRBD1 (5 bases). Germline values: CDR1 SGHRS, CDR2 YFSETQ. The CDR3 extends over 15 amino acids. V was pared by 0 bases and J by 2 bases, with 11 bases between. DNA of the CDR3: TGCGCCAGCAGCTTGGTTGGACAACCTCAAGAGACCCAGTACTTC. Amino acid sequence: CASSLVGQPQETQYF.

The chain employs TRBV4-1 and TRBJ1-1; no firm D call. V was cut by 0 bases and J by 0 bases, with 11 bases left in between. CDR3 length: 16 residues. CDR1 MGHRA and CDR2 YSYEKL come from the germline V gene. CDR3 protein: CASSQDIVHLNTEAFF. CDR3 DNA sequence: TGCGCCAGCAGCCAAGATATTGTACATCTGAACACTGAAGCTTTCTTT.

This clonotype appeared a single time. The rearrangement links TRBV19 to TRBJ1-6; D gene unclear. The CDR3 is 15 amino acids. V shed 5 bases and J shed 10 bases, with 18 bases lying between them. Germline lookup yields CDR1 LNHDA and CDR2 SQIVND (reference sequence). CDR3 amino acids: CASSPGPGTNSPLHF. CDR3 coding DNA: TGTGCCAGTAGTCCAGGACCCGGAACTAACTCACCCCTCCACTTT.

This clonotype occurred a few times. The chain has TRBV6-5 and TRBJ1-2; D call uncertain. This CDR3 contains 13 residues. V lost 5 bases to trimming and J lost 8 bases, with 15 bases between them. Germline CDR1 and CDR2: MNHEY and SVGAGI. Written as DNA, the CDR3 is TGTGCCAGCAGTCAATTCTTGACCAGCGGCTACACCTTC. Its translation is CASSQFLTSGYTF.

The genes are TRBV5-4 and TRBJ2-1; 9 positions agree with TRBD2. This CDR3 comprises 18 residues. Germline trimming cut 0 bases from V and 4 bases from J; bases unmatched to any gene: 11. The germline V gene has CDR1 SGHNT and CDR2 YYREEE (reference sequence). This chain's CDR3 is CASSLGGGRALGYNEQFF. CDR3 bases: TGTGCCAGCAGCTTGGGGGGCGGGAGGGCCCTCGGGTACAATGAGCAGTTCTTC.

The chain links TRBV14 to TRBJ2-6; D is unresolved. This CDR3 has 17 residues. The V end lost 0 bases, the J end lost 0 bases, and 9 bases lay between the germline ends. Germline V gives CDR1 SGHDN, CDR2 FVKESK. The CDR3 DNA follows: TGTGCCAGCAGCCAAGAGGCGCGATACTCTGGGGCCAACGTCCTGACTTTC. Its translation is CASSQEARYSGANVLTF. Combining the CDR3 with reference TRBV14 and TRBJ2-6 gives the whole variable domain EAGVTQFPSHSVIEKGQTVTLRCDPISGHDNLYWYRRVMGKEIKFLLHFVKESKQDESGMPNNRFLAERTGGTYSTLKVQPAELEDSGVYFCASSQEARYSGANVLTFGAGSRLTVL.

The rearrangement uses TRBV18 and TRBJ2-5, with D tentatively TRBD2 (6 bases). CDR1 and CDR2 from the germline V gene are KGHSH and LQKENI. V lost 6 bases and J 2 bases, leaving 16 bases between the germline ends. This CDR3 is 15 amino acids long. This CDR3 reads CASSSALASQETQYF. In nucleotides, the CDR3 is TGTGCCAGCTCTAGCGCTCTAGCGTCTCAAGAGACCCAGTACTTC.

The chain employs TRBV11-2 and TRBJ2-6, with D possibly being TRBD1 (6 bases). This CDR3 comprises 18 residues. The V gene lost 6 bases and the J gene lost 4 bases, with 22 bases spanning the gap. Germline CDR1 reads SGHAT; CDR2 reads FQNNGV. This CDR3 is CASSSRGGFPVGANVLTF. Here the CDR3 DNA reads TGTGCCAGCAGTTCCAGAGGGGGTTTTCCGGTGGGGGCCAACGTCCTGACTTTC.

J is TRBJ2-3 and V is TRBV11-2, with 8 bases aligning to TRBD2. V shed 5 bases and J 0 bases; nucleotides not matched to a gene: 19. The germline V gene has CDR1 SGHAT and CDR2 FQNNGV. The CDR3 runs to 20 residues. Here the CDR3 reads CASSPGLAPTSLPSTDTQYF. In DNA, the CDR3 is TGTGCCAGCAGCCCCGGACTAGCACCTACTTCCCTCCCTAGCACAGATACGCAGTATTTT.

The V and J genes are TRBV4-2 and TRBJ1-1, with a tentative D call TRBD1 (5 bases). CDR3 length: 14 residues. The V end lost 0 bases, the J end lost 5 bases, and 10 bases lay between the germline ends. Germline lookup yields CDR1 LGHNA and CDR2 YNFKEQ. The CDR3 DNA reads TGTGCCAGCAGCCAAGATCAGAGGGGAACTGAAGCTTTCTTT. Translating it yields CASSQDQRGTEAFF.